In this sample, the clone carrying this TCR beta chain turned up once. Its target is unknown. These data come from a study of PD-1 blockade in classical Hodgkin lymphoma. General observations from the study: Diminished baseline TCR diversity has been reported in newly diagnosed patients relative to healthy donors. Baseline diversity in complete responders resembled that of newly diagnosed patients.

Clones were read by immunoSEQ multiplex PCR, and TCRdb kept only the in-frame ones, dropping some. The repertoire holds tens of thousands of clones, with 77% as singletons. Between the trimmed V and J ends, which lost 0 bases and 11 bases, there was a span of 13 bases. The CDR3 spans 13 residues. Germline assignment: CDR1 MNHEY and CDR2 SMNVEV (reference sequence). Time point defined: cycle 4 day 1 (C4D1), after 6 weeks of nivolumab. No patient escaped relapse after autologous stem cell transplantation, and brentuximab vedotin exposure varied. This TCR derives from a human donor with classical Hodgkin lymphoma. This specimen consisted of peripheral blood mononuclear cells (PBMCs), obtained before the fourth cycle of nivolumab. J is TRBJ1-2 and V is TRBV27; D uncertain. The CDR3 DNA reads as TGTGCCAGCAGTTTATCCCCTACCACAGTGTACACCTTC. Protein product: CASSLSPTTVYTF.